The 19 T cell receptor beta chains below were found in one sample sequenced in a study of shared clonotypes between healthy human individuals. Sequenced by immunoSEQ multiplex PCR; TCRdb stores in-frame clones only, minus some. The profile shows 1.4 million or so clones, less than 99% of them singletons. Material for sequencing was naive CD4+ T cells sorted from blood. Subset meaning: CD45RA+ positively selected. The source is a man aged 30-40 years in good health.

This chain uses TRBV19 with TRBJ1-1, with 8 bases aligning to TRBD1. The germline V gene has CDR1 LNHDA and CDR2 SQIVND (reference sequence). Trimming at V came to 3 bases and at J to 4 bases, leaving 10 bases not matched to a gene. The CDR3 runs 16 residues. The CDR3: CASSIQGALRSTEAFF. The CDR3 region has the DNA TGTGCCAGTAGTATTCAGGGGGCGTTGCGTTCCACTGAAGCTTTCTTT.

This clone has only one observation. The chain carries TRBV29-1 and TRBJ2-7; 11 bases map to TRBD2. CDR1 is SQVTM and CDR2 is ANQGSEA in the germline V gene. The CDR3 sequence is 15 residues long. V trimming: 4 bases; J trimming: 6 bases; junction bases outside the gene matches: 11. The DNA of the CDR3 is TGCAGCGTTGGAACTAGCGGGAGTGTCCCCGGCGAGCAGTACTTC. This gives the protein CSVGTSGSVPGEQYF.

The rearrangement joins TRBV5-1 to TRBJ1-5; D possibly corresponds to TRBD1 (5 bases). Germline V gene sequence: CDR1 SGHRS, CDR2 YFSETQ. V was pared by 0 bases and J by 6 bases, with 19 bases between. The CDR3 runs 17 residues. DNA of the CDR3: TGCGCCAGCAGCTTGGGATCCCGGGACCTAGGGAGTCAGCCCCAGCATTTT. It is translated as CASSLGSRDLGSQPQHF.

This chain links TRBV5-5 with TRBJ2-7; tentative D call: TRBD2 (6 bases). Germline CDR1 reads SGHKS; CDR2 reads YYEKEE (reference sequence). The V gene lost 0 bases and the J gene lost 8 bases, with 12 bases spanning the gap. The CDR3 runs 13 residues. The CDR3 loop reads CASSLGRGRQQYF. DNA of the CDR3: TGTGCCAGCAGCTTGGGGAGGGGCCGCCAGCAGTACTTC. Full variable domain (remainder filled in from reference TRBV5-5 and TRBJ2-7): DAGVTQSPTHLIKTRGQQVTLRCSPISGHKSVSWYQQVLGQGPQFIFQYYEKEERGRGNFPDRFSARQFPNYSSELNVNALLLGDSALYLCASSLGRGRQQYFGPGTRLTVT.

The chain has TRBV6-5 and TRBJ1-1, with a tentative D call TRBD1 (6 bases). The CDR3 is 13 amino acids. Trimming pared 6 bases from V and 4 bases from J, leaving 12 bases between. Looked up from germline, CDR1 is MNHEY and CDR2 is SVGAGI. The CDR3 sequence is CASSPGEITEAFF. The DNA for the CDR3 is TGTGCCAGCAGCCCAGGGGAAATCACTGAAGCTTTCTTT.

The rearrangement joins TRBV6-5 to TRBJ1-2, with D perhaps matching TRBD1 (6 bases). Per germline, CDR1 MNHEY and CDR2 SVGAGI. This CDR3 is built from 13 residues. V shed 7 bases and J shed 4 bases, with 13 bases lying between them. Here the CDR3 reads CASKNRASYGYTF. The CDR3 coding sequence is TGTGCCAGCAAAAACAGGGCTAGCTATGGCTACACCTTC.

The genes are TRBV18 and TRBJ2-7, with D unresolved. Trimming shortened V by 1 base and J by 2 bases, and 9 bases separated the two germline ends. The CDR3 loop spans 14 amino acids. In germline, CDR1 is KGHSH, CDR2 LQKENI. The CDR3 sequence: CASSPRIEAYEQYF. The CDR3 bases are TGTGCCAGCTCACCACGGATCGAGGCCTACGAGCAGTACTTC.

This clone was detected only once. The rearrangement joins TRBV18 to TRBJ2-5, with no clear D. Germline CDR1 KGHSH, CDR2 LQKENI. The CDR3 has 12 amino acids. Trimming removed 6 bases at V and 5 bases at J, with 10 bases between. CDR3 nucleotide sequence: TGTGCCAGCTCCCGTTCTGATGAGACCCAGTACTTC. It is translated as CASSRSDETQYF.

This clone was counted once. The V call is TRBV5-4, the J call TRBJ2-6; TRBD1 matches at 7 bases. The CDR3 length is 14 residues. Germline CDR1 reads SGHNT; CDR2 reads YYREEE (reference sequence). V lost 8 bases to trimming and J lost 1 base; unmatched junction nucleotides: 3. The CDR3 DNA is TGTGCCAGAAAACAGGGGTCTGGGGCCAACGTCCTGACTTTC. It is translated as CARKQGSGANVLTF.

The chain recombines TRBV5-1 with TRBJ2-1, with TRBD2 matching over 14 bases. Germline CDR1 SGHRS, CDR2 YFSETQ. V shed 1 base and J 7 bases; nucleotides not matched to a gene: 10. The CDR3 length is 18 residues. The CDR3 loop reads CASSLPGTSGSTGNEQFF. The CDR3 DNA sequence: TGCGCCAGCAGCTTGCCCGGGACTAGCGGGAGTACCGGGAATGAGCAGTTCTTC.

The CDR3 reads CASTALAGGPGEQYF. As DNA, the CDR3 is TGTGCCAGCACTGCACTAGCGGGAGGGCCGGGCGAGCAGTACTTC. The genes are TRBV2 and TRBJ2-7, with 13 bases lining up with TRBD2. The V and J ends lost 7 bases and 6 bases, in that order; junction bases with no gene match: 9. From germline, CDR1 is SNHLY and CDR2 FYNNEI. There are 15 residues in the CDR3. Full variable domain (missing parts from reference TRBV2 and TRBJ2-7): EPEVTQTPSHQVTQMGQEVILRCVPISNHLYFYWYRQILGQKVEFLVSFYNNEISEKSEIFDDQFSVERPDGSNFTLKIRSTKLEDSAMYFCASTALAGGPGEQYFGPGTRLTVT.

This chain connects TRBV29-1 to TRBJ1-1; D is unresolved. Trimming left V 7 bases short and J 0 bases short, with 12 bases between. The CDR3 consists of 13 residues. Germline V gene lookup returns CDR1 SQVTM and CDR2 ANQGSEA. The chain's CDR3 is CSARIGLNTEAFF. CDR3 nucleotide sequence: TGCAGCGCGCGGATCGGCCTGAACACTGAAGCTTTCTTT.

The genes are TRBV2 and TRBJ1-4; TRBD1 matches 7 bases. This CDR3 spans 13 amino acids. The germline V gene encodes CDR1 SNHLY and CDR2 FYNNEI. The J segment lost 5 bases and the V segment lost 10 bases, leaving 7 bases of the junction unmatched. CDR3 nucleotides: TGTGCCACCCGGGACAGAGTCAATGAAAAACTGTTTTTT. Protein sequence: CATRDRVNEKLFF.

The rearrangement joins TRBV5-1 to TRBJ2-7; TRBD2 matches at 15 bases. This CDR3 contains 17 residues. Germline V gene sequence: CDR1 SGHRS, CDR2 YFSETQ. V lost 4 bases, J lost 3 bases, and 8 bases stayed unmatched. The CDR3 reads CASSHGLAGGPYYEQYF. The CDR3 DNA follows: TGCGCCAGCAGCCACGGACTAGCGGGAGGGCCGTACTACGAGCAGTACTTC.

The gene calls are TRBV29-1 and TRBJ2-7; 9 bases are shared with TRBD1. Trimming removed 7 bases from V and 3 bases from J; junction bases left unmatched: 16. The length of the CDR3 is 16 residues. Germline assignment: CDR1 SQVTM and CDR2 ANQGSEA. CDR3 sequence (DNA): TGCAGCGCAGAAAGCTTGGGGGGACAGGGTATCTACGAGCAGTACTTC. Residues: CSAESLGGQGIYEQYF.

The chain couples TRBV5-1 to TRBJ1-5; a weak D match, TRBD1 (5 bases). The V end lost 0 bases, the J end lost 10 bases, and 17 bases lay between the germline ends. This CDR3 is 15 amino acids long. From germline, CDR1 is SGHRS and CDR2 YFSETQ. The DNA for the CDR3 is TGCGCCAGCAGCTTGGAACCGGGGGGAGGGCAACCCCAGCATTTT. Amino acids: CASSLEPGGGQPQHF.

The gene calls are TRBV27 and TRBJ2-7, with D possibly being TRBD1 (5 bases). This CDR3 comprises 13 residues. The ends were cut back, 4 bases at V and 0 bases at J, with 7 bases in the middle. CDR1 and CDR2 from the germline V gene are MNHEY and SMNVEV (reference sequence). DNA of the CDR3: TGTGCCAGCAGTTGGGGCAGCTCCTACGAGCAGTACTTC. Protein sequence: CASSWGSSYEQYF.

The J gene is TRBJ2-2, the V gene TRBV4-1, with 8 bases lining up with TRBD2. CDR3 length equals 18 residues. The trim removed 2 bases at V and 0 bases at J, leaving 8 bases unmatched. CDR1 and CDR2 from the germline V gene are MGHRA and YSYEKL. The CDR3 DNA sequence: TGCGCCAGCAGCCAACGGAGCGGGAGTCTGACGAACACCGGGGAGCTGTTTTTT. Its protein is CASSQRSGSLTNTGELFF.

This clone was seen just once. Other DNA sequences in this sample translate to the same CDR3. In DNA, the CDR3 is TGTGCCAGCAGCAGCCGGACTAGCGGGACCTACGAGCAGTACTTC. Protein sequence: CASSSRTSGTYEQYF. The rearrangement uses TRBV5-4 and TRBJ2-7, with TRBD2 matching 12 bases. After removal of 4 bases from V and 2 bases from J, the junction contained 4 bases not matched to a gene. The CDR3 spans 15 residues. Per the germline V gene, CDR1 is SGHNT and CDR2 is YYREEE (reference sequence).